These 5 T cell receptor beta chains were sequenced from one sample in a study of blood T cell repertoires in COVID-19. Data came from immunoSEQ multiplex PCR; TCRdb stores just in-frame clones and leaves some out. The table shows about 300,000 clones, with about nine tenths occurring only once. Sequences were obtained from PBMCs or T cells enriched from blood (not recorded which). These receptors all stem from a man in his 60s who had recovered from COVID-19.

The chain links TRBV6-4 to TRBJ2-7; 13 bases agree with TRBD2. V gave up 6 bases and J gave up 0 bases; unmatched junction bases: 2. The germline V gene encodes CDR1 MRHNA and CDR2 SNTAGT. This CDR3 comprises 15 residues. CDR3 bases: TGTGCCAGCAGCGGGACTAGCGGGGACTCCTACGAGCAGTACTTC. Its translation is CASSGTSGDSYEQYF.

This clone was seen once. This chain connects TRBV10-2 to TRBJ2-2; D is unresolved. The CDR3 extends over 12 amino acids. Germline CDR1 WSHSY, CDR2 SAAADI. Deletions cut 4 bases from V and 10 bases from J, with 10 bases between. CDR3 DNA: TGCGCCAGCAGTGTTTGGCCTCAGGAGCTGTTTTTT. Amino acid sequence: CASSVWPQELFF.

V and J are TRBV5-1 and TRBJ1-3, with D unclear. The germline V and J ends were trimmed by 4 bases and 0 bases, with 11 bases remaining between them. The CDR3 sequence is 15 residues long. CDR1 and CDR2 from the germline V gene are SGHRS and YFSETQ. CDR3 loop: CASSPYPASGNTIYF. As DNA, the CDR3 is TGCGCCAGCAGCCCCTACCCCGCCTCTGGAAACACCATATATTTT.

The CDR3 region is CATSDLSAGGPNNEQFF. DNA for the CDR3: TGTGCCACCAGTGATTTGTCGGCGGGAGGGCCCAACAATGAGCAGTTCTTC. The J gene is TRBJ2-1, the V gene TRBV24-1; TRBD2 matches 9 bases. Germline lookup yields CDR1 KGHDR and CDR2 SFDVKD. This CDR3 contains 17 residues. V lost 0 bases, J lost 5 bases, and 7 bases stayed unmatched.

CDR3 residues: CASSLDGPGGTEAFF. DNA of the CDR3: TGTGCCAGCAGTTTAGACGGTCCCGGGGGTACTGAAGCTTTCTTT. The rearrangement uses TRBV9 and TRBJ1-1; maybe TRBD1 (5 bases). The CDR3 has 15 amino acids. V shed 5 bases and J shed 5 bases, with 19 bases lying between them. CDR1 SGDLS and CDR2 YYNGEE come from the germline V gene.